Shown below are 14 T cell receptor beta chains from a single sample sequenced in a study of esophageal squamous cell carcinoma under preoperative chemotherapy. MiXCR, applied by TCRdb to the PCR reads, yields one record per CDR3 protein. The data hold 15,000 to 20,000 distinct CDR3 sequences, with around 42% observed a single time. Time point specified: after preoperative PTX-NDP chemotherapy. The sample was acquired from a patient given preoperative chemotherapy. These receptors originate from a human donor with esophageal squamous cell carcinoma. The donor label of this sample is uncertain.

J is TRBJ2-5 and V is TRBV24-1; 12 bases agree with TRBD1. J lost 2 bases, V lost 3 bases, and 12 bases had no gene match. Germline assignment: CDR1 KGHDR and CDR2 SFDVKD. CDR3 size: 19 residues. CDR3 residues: CATSDRPGTGGRWQETQYF. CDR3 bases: TGTGCCACCAGTGATCGTCCCGGGACAGGGGGCAGGTGGCAAGAGACCCAGTACTTC.

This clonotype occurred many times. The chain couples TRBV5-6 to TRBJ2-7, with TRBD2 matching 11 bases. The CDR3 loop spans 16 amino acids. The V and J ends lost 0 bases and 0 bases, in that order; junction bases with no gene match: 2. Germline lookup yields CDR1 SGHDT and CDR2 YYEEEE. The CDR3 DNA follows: TGTGCCAGCAGCTTGGTACTAGCGGGGGCCTCCTACGAGCAGTACTTC. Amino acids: CASSLVLAGASYEQYF. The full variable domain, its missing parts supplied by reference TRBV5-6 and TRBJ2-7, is DAGVTQSPTHLIKTRGQQVTLRCSPKSGHDTVSWYQQALGQGPQFIFQYYEEEERQRGNFPDRFSGHQFPNYSSELNVNALLLGDSALYLCASSLVLAGASYEQYFGPGTRLTVT.

CDR3 in DNA: TGTGCCAGCAGCCGTAGACCTTACAATGAGCAGTTCTTC. The encoded protein is CASSRRPYNEQFF. This chain joins TRBV7-8 and TRBJ2-1; D remains unclear. The CDR3 has 13 amino acids. V was pared by 5 bases and J by 4 bases, with 9 bases between. Germline lookup yields CDR1 SGHVS and CDR2 FQNEAQ.

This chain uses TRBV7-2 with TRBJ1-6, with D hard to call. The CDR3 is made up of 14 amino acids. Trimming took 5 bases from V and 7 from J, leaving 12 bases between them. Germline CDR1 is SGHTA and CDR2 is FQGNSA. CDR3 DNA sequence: TGTGCCAGCAGCAGGGTAGTTGGGAATTCACCCCTCCACTTT. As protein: CASSRVVGNSPLHF.

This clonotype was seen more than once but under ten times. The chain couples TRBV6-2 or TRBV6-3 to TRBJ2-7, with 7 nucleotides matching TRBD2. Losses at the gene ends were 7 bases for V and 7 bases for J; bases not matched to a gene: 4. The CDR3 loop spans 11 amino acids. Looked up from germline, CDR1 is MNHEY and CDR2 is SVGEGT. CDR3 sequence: CASTHGGEQYF. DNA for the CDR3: TGTGCCAGCACCCACGGGGGGGAGCAGTACTTC.

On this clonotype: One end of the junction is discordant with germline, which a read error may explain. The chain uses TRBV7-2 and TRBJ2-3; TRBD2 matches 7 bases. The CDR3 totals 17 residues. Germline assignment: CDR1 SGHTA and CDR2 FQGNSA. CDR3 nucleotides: TGTGCCAGCAGGATACTAGCGAGCGGGTGTATCAAAGATACGCAGTACTTT. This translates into CASRILASGCIKDTQYF.

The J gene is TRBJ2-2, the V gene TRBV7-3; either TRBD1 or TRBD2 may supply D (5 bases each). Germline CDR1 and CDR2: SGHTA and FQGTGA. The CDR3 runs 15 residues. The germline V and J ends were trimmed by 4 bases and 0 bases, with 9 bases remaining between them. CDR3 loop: CASSSGTANTGELFF. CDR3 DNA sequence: TGTGCCAGCAGCTCCGGGACGGCGAACACCGGGGAGCTGTTTTTT.

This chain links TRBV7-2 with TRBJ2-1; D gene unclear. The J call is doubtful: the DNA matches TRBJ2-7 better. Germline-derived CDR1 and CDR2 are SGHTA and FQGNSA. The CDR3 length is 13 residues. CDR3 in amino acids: CASSLRVTYEQYF. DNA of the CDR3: TGTGCCAGCAGCTTACGTGTCACCTACGAGCAGTACTTC.

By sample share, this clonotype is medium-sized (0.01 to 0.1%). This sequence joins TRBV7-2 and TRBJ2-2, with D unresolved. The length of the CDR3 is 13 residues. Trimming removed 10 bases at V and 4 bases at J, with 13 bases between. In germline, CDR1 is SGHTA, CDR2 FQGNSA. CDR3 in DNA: TGTGCCAACGGCCTTCTGAGCACCGGGGAGCTGTTTTTT. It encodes CANGLLSTGELFF.

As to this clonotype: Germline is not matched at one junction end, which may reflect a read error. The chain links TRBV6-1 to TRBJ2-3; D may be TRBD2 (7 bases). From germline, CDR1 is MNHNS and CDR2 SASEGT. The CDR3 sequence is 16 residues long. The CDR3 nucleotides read TGTGCCAGCCGCCGGCGGGGGTCAGGGGCCACAAACACGCAGTACTTT. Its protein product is CASRRRGSGATNTQYF.

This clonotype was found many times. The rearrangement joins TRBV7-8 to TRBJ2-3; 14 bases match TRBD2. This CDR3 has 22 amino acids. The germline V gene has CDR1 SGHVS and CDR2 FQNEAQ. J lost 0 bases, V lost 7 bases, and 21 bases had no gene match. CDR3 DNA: TGTGCCAGCACAGGGGGACTAGCGGGAGCCGCCGTTCAGACTTCTAGCACAGATACGCAGTATTTT. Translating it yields CASTGGLAGAAVQTSSTDTQYF.

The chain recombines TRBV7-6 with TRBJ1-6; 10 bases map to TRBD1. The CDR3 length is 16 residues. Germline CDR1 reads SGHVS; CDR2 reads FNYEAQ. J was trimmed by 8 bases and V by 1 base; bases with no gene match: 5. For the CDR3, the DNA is TGTGCCAGCAGCTTAGGGGCGGACAGGGGGGATTCACCCCTCCACTTT. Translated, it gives CASSLGADRGDSPLHF.

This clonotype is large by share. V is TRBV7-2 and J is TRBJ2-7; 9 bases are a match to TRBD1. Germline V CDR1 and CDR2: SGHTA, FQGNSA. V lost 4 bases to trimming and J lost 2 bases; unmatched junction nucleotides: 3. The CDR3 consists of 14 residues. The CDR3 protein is CASSSGQGTYEQYF. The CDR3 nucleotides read TGTGCCAGCAGCTCGGGACAGGGTACCTACGAGCAGTACTTC. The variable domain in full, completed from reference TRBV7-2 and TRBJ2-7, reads GAGVSQSPSNKVTEKGKDVELRCDPISGHTALYWYRQSLGQGLEFLIYFQGNSAPDKSGLPSDRFSAERTGGSVSTLTIQRTQQEDSAVYLCASSSGQGTYEQYFGPGTRLTVT.

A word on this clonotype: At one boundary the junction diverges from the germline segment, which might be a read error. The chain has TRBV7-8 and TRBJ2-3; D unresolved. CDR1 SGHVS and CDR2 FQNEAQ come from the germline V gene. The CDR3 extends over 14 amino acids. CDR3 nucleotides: TGTGCGGGCAGCTCTGCGCGTGGCCAAGATACGCAGTATTTC. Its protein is CAGSSARGQDTQYF. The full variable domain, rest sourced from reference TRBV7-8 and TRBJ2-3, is GAGVSQSPRYKVAKRGQDVALRCDPISGHVSLFWYQQALGQGPEFLTYFQNEAQLDKSGLPSDRFFAERPEGSVSTLKIQRTQQEDSAVYLCAGSSARGQDTQYFGPGTRLTVL.